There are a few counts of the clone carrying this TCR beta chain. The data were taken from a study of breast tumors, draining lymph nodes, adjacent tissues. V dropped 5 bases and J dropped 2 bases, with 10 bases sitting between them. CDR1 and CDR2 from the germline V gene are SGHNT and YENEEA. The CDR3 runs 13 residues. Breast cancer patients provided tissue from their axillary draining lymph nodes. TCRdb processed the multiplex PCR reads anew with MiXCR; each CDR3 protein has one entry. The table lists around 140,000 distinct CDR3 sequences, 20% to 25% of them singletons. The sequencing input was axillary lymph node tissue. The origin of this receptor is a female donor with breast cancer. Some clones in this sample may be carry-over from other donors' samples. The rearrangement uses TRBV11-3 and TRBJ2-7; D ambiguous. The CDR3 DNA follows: TGTGCCAGCAGCGTAGGCCCGGCCTACGAGCAGTACTTC. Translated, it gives CASSVGPAYEQYF.